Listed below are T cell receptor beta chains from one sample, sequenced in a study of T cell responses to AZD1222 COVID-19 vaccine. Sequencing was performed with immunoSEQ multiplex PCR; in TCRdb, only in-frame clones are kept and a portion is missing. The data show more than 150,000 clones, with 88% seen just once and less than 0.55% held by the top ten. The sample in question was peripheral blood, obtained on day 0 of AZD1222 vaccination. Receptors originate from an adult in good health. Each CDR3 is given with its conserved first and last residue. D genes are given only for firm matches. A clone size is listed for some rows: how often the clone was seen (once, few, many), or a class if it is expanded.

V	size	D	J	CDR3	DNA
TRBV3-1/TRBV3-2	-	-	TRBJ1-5	CASSQEGGQPQHF	TGTGCCAGCAGCCAAGAGGGAGGGCAGCCCCAGCATTTT
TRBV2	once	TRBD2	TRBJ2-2	CASSSPSGNTGELFF	TGTGCCAGCAGTAGTCCTAGCGGGAACACCGGGGAGCTGTTTTTT
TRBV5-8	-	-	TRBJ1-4	CASSAAGNEKLFF	TGTGCCAGCAGCGCCGCGGGTAATGAAAAACTGTTTTTT
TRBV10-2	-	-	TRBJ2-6	CASSGGGAKTGANVLTF	TGCGCCAGCAGTGGGGGGGGCGCTAAAACTGGGGCCAACGTCCTGACTTTC
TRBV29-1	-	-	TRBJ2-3	CSVEETDHTDTQYF	TGCAGCGTTGAAGAAACGGACCACACAGATACGCAGTATTTT
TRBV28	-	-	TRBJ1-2	CASSLRPHYGYTF	TGTGCCAGCAGTTTACGGCCGCACTATGGCTACACCTTC
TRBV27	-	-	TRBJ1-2	CASSLHGSYGYTF	TGTGCCAGCAGTTTACACGGTAGCTATGGCTACACCTTC
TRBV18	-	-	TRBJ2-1	CASSPRDFEQFF	TGTGCCAGCTCACCAAGGGATTTCGAGCAGTTCTTC
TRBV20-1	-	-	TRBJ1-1	CSALGDTEAFF	TGCAGTGCTTTAGGAGACACTGAAGCTTTCTTT
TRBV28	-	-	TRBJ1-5	CATISGNQPQHF	TGTGCCACTATTTCCGGGAATCAGCCCCAGCATTTT
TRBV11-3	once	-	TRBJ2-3	CASSLGGDTQYF	TGTGCCAGCAGCTTAGGGGGAGATACGCAGTATTTT
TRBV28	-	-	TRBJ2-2	CASSFPIPGPNTGELFF	TGTGCCAGCAGTTTCCCTATTCCGGGCCCGAACACCGGGGAGCTGTTTTTT
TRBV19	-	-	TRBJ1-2	CASSIRSYGYTF	TGTGCCAGTAGTATCCGGAGCTATGGCTACACCTTC
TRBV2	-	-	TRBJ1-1	CASSESTGLEAFF	TGTGCCAGCAGTGAATCCACAGGGCTTGAAGCTTTCTTT
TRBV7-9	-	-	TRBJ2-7	CASSGSSEQYF	TGTGCCAGCAGCGGCAGCTCCGAGCAGTACTTC
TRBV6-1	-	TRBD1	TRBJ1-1	CASSETPGQLMNTEAFF	TGTGCCAGCAGTGAAACCCCGGGACAGCTAATGAACACTGAAGCTTTCTTT
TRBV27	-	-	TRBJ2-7	CASSGTISGGQYF	TGTGCCAGCAGTGGGACGATCTCAGGAGGGCAGTACTTC
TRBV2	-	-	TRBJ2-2	CASSVMGVTGELFF	TGTGCCAGCAGTGTCATGGGGGTCACCGGGGAGCTGTTTTTT
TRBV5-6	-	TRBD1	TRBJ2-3	CASSFGTGGVDTQYF	TGTGCCAGCAGCTTTGGGACAGGGGGCGTAGATACGCAGTATTTT
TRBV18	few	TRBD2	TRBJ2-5	CASSPLAGGQETQYF	TGTGCCAGCTCACCCCTAGCGGGGGGCCAAGAGACCCAGTACTTC
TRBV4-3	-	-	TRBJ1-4	CASSQEKGWVAANEKLFF	TGCGCCAGCAGCCAAGAAAAGGGGTGGGTTGCGGCTAATGAAAAACTGTTTTTT
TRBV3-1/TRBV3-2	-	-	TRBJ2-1	CASSQDQVGGHPDEQFF	TGTGCCAGCAGCCAAGATCAAGTGGGAGGCCATCCAGATGAGCAGTTCTTC
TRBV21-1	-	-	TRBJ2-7	CASRGVYEQYF	TGTGCCAGCAGAGGGGTATACGAGCAGTACTTC
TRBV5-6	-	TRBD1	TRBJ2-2	CASSLRGQGRPGELFF	TGTGCCAGCAGCTTGCGGGGACAGGGAAGGCCCGGGGAGCTGTTTTTT
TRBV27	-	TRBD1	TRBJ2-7	CASRSNRGREQYF	TGTGCCAGCAGATCTAACAGGGGGCGCGAGCAGTACTTC
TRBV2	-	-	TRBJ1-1	CASSDRLGRNAEAFF	TGTGCCAGCAGTGATAGGCTGGGACGGAATGCTGAAGCTTTCTTT
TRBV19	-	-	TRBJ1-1	CASSIPRPTEAFF	TGTGCCAGTAGTATCCCCAGGCCCACTGAAGCTTTCTTT
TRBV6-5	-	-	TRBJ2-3	CASRLSGTSTDTQYF	TGTGCCAGCAGACTCAGCGGAACGAGCACAGATACGCAGTATTTT
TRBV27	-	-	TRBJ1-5	CASSLSVGVSNQPQHF	TGTGCCAGCAGTTTATCAGTTGGGGTTAGCAATCAGCCCCAGCATTTT
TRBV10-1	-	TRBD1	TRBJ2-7	CASSALGTGYPYEQYF	TGCGCCAGCAGTGCCCTCGGGACAGGCTATCCCTACGAGCAGTACTTC
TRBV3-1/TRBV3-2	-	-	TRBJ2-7	CASSQDRPYEQYF	TGTGCCAGCAGCCAAGATAGGCCCTACGAGCAGTACTTC
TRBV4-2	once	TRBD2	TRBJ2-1	CASSQDRASGVEQFF	TGTGCCAGCAGCCAAGATCGGGCTAGCGGGGTTGAGCAGTTCTTC
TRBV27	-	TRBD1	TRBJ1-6	CASSLITGGNSPLHF	TGTGCCAGCAGTTTAATCACAGGGGGCAATTCACCCCTCCACTTT
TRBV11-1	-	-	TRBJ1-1	CASSLAPKQNTEAFF	TGTGCCAGCAGCTTAGCCCCCAAGCAGAACACTGAAGCTTTCTTT
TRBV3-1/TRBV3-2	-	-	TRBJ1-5	CASSQVSDSQPQHF	TGTGCCAGCAGCCAAGTTTCTGACAGTCAGCCCCAGCATTTT
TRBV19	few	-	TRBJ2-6	CASKVPRDKRTSGANVLTF	TGTGCCAGTAAAGTACCCAGGGACAAGAGGACGTCTGGGGCCAACGTCCTGACTTTC
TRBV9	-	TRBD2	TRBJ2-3	CASSVDGSGRTDTQYF	TGTGCCAGCAGCGTAGATGGGAGCGGGAGAACAGATACGCAGTATTTT
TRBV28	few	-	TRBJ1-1	CASSFHDTGSAEAFF	TGTGCCAGCAGTTTCCACGACACGGGGAGCGCTGAAGCTTTCTTT
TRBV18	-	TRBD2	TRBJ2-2	CASSPRSGGENTGELFF	TGTGCCAGCTCCCCGAGGAGCGGGGGGGAGAACACCGGGGAGCTGTTTTTT
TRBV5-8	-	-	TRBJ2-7	CASSSEVVEQYF	TGTGCCAGCAGCTCTGAGGTTGTGGAGCAGTACTTC
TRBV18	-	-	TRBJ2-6	CASSPNGPSGANVLTF	TGTGCCAGCTCACCTAACGGGCCCTCTGGGGCCAACGTCCTGACTTTC
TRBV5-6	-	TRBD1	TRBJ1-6	CASSHTGGPLHF	TGTGCCAGCAGTCATACAGGGGGACCCCTCCACTTT
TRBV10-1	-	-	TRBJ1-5	CASSAGSNQPQHF	TGCGCCAGCAGTGCGGGCTCAAATCAGCCCCAGCATTTT
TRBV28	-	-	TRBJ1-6	CASSRGRRGNSPLHF	TGTGCCAGCAGCCGGGGGCGCAGGGGTAATTCACCCCTCCACTTT